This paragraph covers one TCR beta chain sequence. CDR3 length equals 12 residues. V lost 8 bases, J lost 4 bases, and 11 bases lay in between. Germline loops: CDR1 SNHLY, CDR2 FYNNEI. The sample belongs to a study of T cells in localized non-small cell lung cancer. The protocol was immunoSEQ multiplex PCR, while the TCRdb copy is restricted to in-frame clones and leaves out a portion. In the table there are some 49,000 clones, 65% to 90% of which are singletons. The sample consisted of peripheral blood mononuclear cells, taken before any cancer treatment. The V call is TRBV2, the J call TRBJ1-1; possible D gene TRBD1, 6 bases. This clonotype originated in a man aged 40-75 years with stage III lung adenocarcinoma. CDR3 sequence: CASDRGATEAFF. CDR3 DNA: TGTGCCAGCGACCGGGGGGCCACTGAAGCTTTCTTT.